The present entry profiles one T cell receptor beta chain with its context. This clone's antigen is unknown. The sample holds no much larger clone one base away, and base qualities are not on file. These data are taken from a study of blood T cell repertoires in COVID-19 (dated by TCRdb to the early 2020s). For context, the study as a whole: Samples covering the acute and convalescent phases of COVID-19 were provided by collaborators in the United States, Italy and Spain. Where HLA class I and class II types were available, the types were taken from metadata supplied by the sample provider, not from assay-based typing. Deeply sampled blood TCRbeta repertoires from subjects exposed to, actively infected with, or recovered from COVID-19 were included in the dataset. Samples were obtained from the ongoing ImmuneRACE study (first 160 participants) and from some 1,300 subjects provided by 6 global collaborators. Sample metadata almost always included a de-identified subject ID, COVID-19 status, age in years and sex. The prospective study material was composed of cDNA or gDNA derived from T cells, B-cell-depleted T cells, or PBMCs. The repertoires were released in a freely available public database intended as a resource for research on the immune response to SARS-CoV-2. Study-wide conclusions, independent of this receptor: The amount of clinical and demographic metadata varied by source and participant and was provided uncurated.

Here V drops 5 bases and J drops 9 bases, and the junction holds 7 bases not matched to any gene. The germline V gene gives CDR1 as MNHEY and CDR2 as SVGAGI. Spanning cysteine to phenylalanine, the CDR3 consists of 13 amino acids. Only the CDR3 DNA stays, 39 bases, in frame from base 1. TCRbeta CDR3 regions were amplified from genomic DNA using the immunoSEQ Assay, a bias-controlled multiplex PCR. Processing in the source paper ran as follows. The number of nucleated cells in each sample was estimated by amplification of reference gene primers within the assay. To quantify the absolute abundance of each unique TCRbeta CDR3 rearrangement, sequence reads were collapsed and filtered. For each sample, productive Simpson clonality was calculated by taking the square root of Simpson's diversity index across productive rearrangements. TCRdb retrieved this table from immuneACCESS and kept in-frame rearrangements only. Not all clones are present; in checked studies, unresolved V genes account for under half, and no reason is known for the remainder. Clone size and V and J calls were adopted from that table, with D and trimming inferred from the DNA. The sample table lists under 200,000 clones, around nine tenths of them with a count of one. The leading ten clones occupy about 6.3% of the sample.

Participants in the prospective study were enrolled through a virtual design, were aged 18 to 89 years, and lived in 24 United States geographic areas. In the prospective study, participants were assigned to cohorts based on the clinical history participants reported in a screening survey and a study questionnaire. Recovered participants in ImmuneRACE Cohort 3 were defined as having two consecutive negative NP/OP PCR tests, clearance from a healthcare professional, or resolution of symptoms. In the prospective study, whole blood, serum and a nasopharyngeal or oropharyngeal swab were collected from each participant by mobile phlebotomists. Prospective study participants could optionally give additional blood draws and questionnaires over an approximately two-month period. Before DNA extraction, blood samples from the prospective study were shipped at room temperature or frozen.

This clonotype was obtained from a woman aged 45-59 years who had recovered from COVID-19. Sequenced: PBMCs or T cells enriched from blood (not recorded which). Recombination joined TRBV6-5 with TRBJ1-2; the junction holds 9 bases that match TRBD1. The DNA sequence is TGTGCCAGCAGTCCGGGACAGGGTCGTAGCTACACCTTC. Translated, this gives CASSPGQGRSYTF.